This is a list of T cell receptor beta chains from one sample in a study of glioma-infiltrating T cells after dendritic cell vaccination. Here immunoSEQ multiplex PCR was the method, and the copy in TCRdb shows in-frame clones only, minus some. Of about 87,000 clones listed, over 80% are singletons. Sample: blood, taken after dendritic cell vaccination. These receptors originate from a human donor with glioblastoma. CDR3s include the opening cysteine and the closing phenylalanine or tryptophan. Each record gives: V gene, clone size, J gene, D gene, CDR3 length, CDR3 protein, CDR3 DNA. D genes are given only for firm matches. Not all rows give a size; the values are once, few, many and, for expanded clones, a class.

TRBV6-5,NA,TRBJ1-1,TRBD1,15,CASRVTGERDTEAFF,TGTGCCAGCAGAGTAACAGGGGAACGGGACACTGAAGCTTTCTTT
TRBV9,NA,TRBJ1-3,NA,14,CASSGAGSGNTIYF,TGTGCCAGCAGCGGAGCGGGCTCTGGAAACACCATATATTTT
TRBV7-9,NA,TRBJ1-1,NA,14,CASSLQGLNTEAFF,TGTGCCAGCAGCTTGCAGGGTTTGAACACTGAAGCTTTCTTT
TRBV4-1,NA,TRBJ1-1,NA,15,CASSYPQGRDTEAFF,TGCGCCAGCAGCTACCCACAGGGCCGGGACACTGAAGCTTTCTTT
TRBV5-1,NA,TRBJ2-5,NA,15,CASSLSGGGGETQYF,TGCGCCAGCAGCTTGTCGGGAGGGGGCGGAGAGACCCAGTACTTC
TRBV29-1,few,TRBJ1-1,NA,12,CSYVGGNTEAFF,TGCAGCTATGTAGGGGGGAACACTGAAGCTTTCTTT
TRBV27,few,TRBJ1-4,NA,13,CASSRGWNEKLFF,TGTGCCAGCAGTAGAGGCTGGAATGAAAAACTGTTTTTT
TRBV5-1,few,TRBJ1-2,NA,12,CASSPDRDGYTF,TGCGCCAGCAGCCCCGACAGAGATGGCTACACCTTC
TRBV18,NA,TRBJ1-1,NA,15,CASSPPSGDVTEAFF,TGTGCCAGCTCACCGCCGAGCGGGGACGTCACTGAAGCTTTCTTT
TRBV30,once,TRBJ2-1,TRBD2,13,CAWMAGAYNEQFF,TGTGCCTGGATGGCGGGGGCCTACAATGAGCAGTTCTTC
TRBV7-3,NA,TRBJ2-2,TRBD2,16,CASSPQAGRNTGELFF,TGTGCCAGCAGCCCCCAAGCGGGGCGGAACACCGGGGAGCTGTTTTTT
TRBV4-3,NA,TRBJ1-1,NA,14,CASSQGTAGTEAFF,TGCGCCAGCAGCCAAGGAACGGCGGGCACTGAAGCTTTCTTT
TRBV2,NA,TRBJ1-2,TRBD1,14,CASRTQGVAYGYTF,TGTGCCAGCAGGACGCAGGGGGTGGCCTACGGCTACACCTTC
TRBV15,NA,TRBJ2-7,TRBD1,16,CATSRSPVGTGYEQYF,TGTGCCACCAGCAGAAGCCCCGTGGGGACAGGATACGAGCAGTACTTC
TRBV28,few,TRBJ1-3,NA,15,CASTQGGDEGNTIYF,TGTGCCAGCACCCAGGGAGGCGATGAGGGAAACACCATATATTTT
TRBV5-1,NA,TRBJ2-6,NA,14,CASSPLPGANVLTF,TGCGCCAGCAGCCCTCTCCCGGGGGCCAACGTCCTGACTTTC
TRBV10-3,NA,TRBJ2-2,NA,14,CALRAEPNTGELFF,TGTGCTCTCAGGGCCGAGCCGAACACCGGGGAGCTGTTTTTT
TRBV4-1,NA,TRBJ2-3,TRBD1,16,CASSQGTGGGTDTQYF,TGCGCCAGCAGCCAAGGTACAGGGGGCGGCACAGATACGCAGTATTTT
TRBV2,NA,TRBJ1-4,NA,17,CASSEFGLVRQEGKLFF,TGTGCCAGCAGTGAGTTCGGTTTGGTAAGACAGGAAGGAAAACTGTTTTTT
TRBV2,NA,TRBJ2-3,NA,13,CASQDRTTDTQYF,TGTGCCAGCCAGGACAGAACTACAGATACGCAGTATTTT
TRBV5-1,NA,TRBJ2-1,NA,16,CASSFVRGLSYNEQFF,TGCGCCAGCAGCTTCGTCCGTGGGCTCTCCTACAATGAGCAGTTCTTC
TRBV29-1,NA,TRBJ2-5,NA,12,CSVSPGQETQYF,TGCAGCGTTTCCCCAGGTCAAGAGACCCAGTACTTC
TRBV6-5,NA,TRBJ2-6,NA,14,CASSSSSGANVLTF,TGTGCCAGCAGTTCGAGCTCTGGGGCCAACGTCCTGACTTTC
TRBV6-5,NA,TRBJ1-1,NA,15,CASSYSSGAGTEAFF,TGTGCCAGCAGTTACTCGAGTGGGGCTGGCACTGAAGCTTTCTTT
TRBV5-6,NA,TRBJ1-4,NA,13,CASSSPINEKLFF,TGTGCCAGCAGCTCGCCTATCAATGAAAAACTGTTTTTT
TRBV15,NA,TRBJ2-4,TRBD1,17,CATSRDKLWDSKNIQYF,TGTGCCACCAGCAGAGATAAGCTCTGGGACAGCAAAAACATTCAGTACTTC
TRBV19,NA,TRBJ1-4,NA,14,CASMNRAPNEKLFF,TGTGCCAGTATGAACAGGGCTCCTAATGAAAAACTGTTTTTT